This T cell receptor beta chain stems from a study of blood T cell repertoires in COVID-19. Some clones are missing from TCRdb's copy, which holds only in-frame ones; the method was immunoSEQ multiplex PCR. The table shows roughly 260,000 clones, with around 82% occurring only once. Germline-derived CDR1 and CDR2 are MNHEY and SVGEGT. The CDR3 is 14 amino acids. V lost 0 bases and J lost 8, with 11 bases in between. The V gene is TRBV6-2 or TRBV6-3, the J gene TRBJ1-3, with unresolved D. This TCR came from a woman in her 70s with acute or convalescent COVID-19. The sample consisted of peripheral blood. CDR3 coding DNA: TGTGCCAGCAGTTACTCGGGTCGTCGGGACACCATATATTTT. As protein: CASSYSGRRDTIYF.